The 31 T cell receptor beta chains below come from one sample, sequenced in a study of OX40 agonist ivuxolimab in advanced cancers. Libraries were constructed by the immunoSEQ multiplex PCR assay. The table was pulled from immuneACCESS by TCRdb, which kept in-frame rearrangements only. Such tables lose some clones; where checked, under half of the loss comes from unresolved V genes, and the rest has no known cause. The sample data list about 73,000 clones, and around 80% of these were observed just once. About 2.4% of the sample goes to the ten largest clones. The sample was CD4+ or CD8+ T cells sorted from blood, taken in a trial of the OX40 agonist ivuxolimab. These receptors were collected from an adult with an advanced solid tumor such as melanoma, head and neck, liver or kidney cancer.

The chain employs TRBV12-5 and TRBJ2-7; no reliable D call. Trimming removed 3 bases from V and 7 bases from J, with 13 bases in between. This CDR3 spans 13 amino acids. Per the germline V gene, CDR1 is LGHNT and CDR2 is FRNRAP. The CDR3: CASGFGRNREQYF. The CDR3 DNA sequence: TGTGCTAGTGGTTTCGGACGGAATAGGGAGCAGTACTTC.

The rearrangement uses TRBV6-5 and TRBJ2-2; TRBD1 matches at 9 bases. The CDR3 has 16 amino acids. Germline V CDR1 and CDR2: MNHEY, SVGAGI. Trimming took 2 bases from V and 11 from J; bases not matched to a gene: 12. The CDR3 sequence is CASSYEQGARWGELFF. CDR3 nucleotides: TGTGCCAGCAGTTACGAACAGGGGGCGCGTTGGGGAGAGCTGTTTTTT.

The chain has TRBV7-2 and TRBJ2-7; possible D gene TRBD1, 6 bases. Between the trimmed V and J ends, which lost 3 bases and 0 bases, there was a span of 12 bases. The CDR3 has 15 residues. Germline loops: CDR1 SGHTA, CDR2 FQGNSA. DNA of the CDR3: TGTGCCAGCAGCTTGACGACAGGTCTCTCCTACGAGCAGTACTTC. Encoded protein: CASSLTTGLSYEQYF. The full variable domain, with the rest looked up from reference TRBV7-2 and TRBJ2-7, is GAGVSQSPSNKVTEKGKDVELRCDPISGHTALYWYRQSLGQGLEFLIYFQGNSAPDKSGLPSDRFSAERTGGSVSTLTIQRTQQEDSAVYLCASSLTTGLSYEQYFGPGTRLTVT.

J is TRBJ2-1 and V is TRBV11-3, with a possible D match to TRBD2 (5 bases). CDR3 length equals 15 residues. From germline, CDR1 is SGHNT and CDR2 YENEEA. V dropped 1 base and J dropped 0 bases, with 7 bases sitting between them. The CDR3 sequence is CASSLAGSSYNEQFF. CDR3 nucleotides: TGTGCCAGCAGCTTAGCGGGAAGCTCCTACAATGAGCAGTTCTTC.

The chain has TRBV18 and TRBJ1-5, with a possible D match to TRBD1 (5 bases). Germline values: CDR1 KGHSH, CDR2 LQKENI. This CDR3 has 15 amino acids. The V and J ends lost 4 bases and 4 bases respectively, with 14 bases between them. The CDR3 sequence: CASSLRNDRNQPQHF. The CDR3, as DNA: TGTGCCAGCTCACTCCGAAACGACAGAAATCAGCCCCAGCATTTT. The entire variable domain, with the rest obtained from reference TRBV18 and TRBJ1-5, is as follows: NAGVMQNPRHLVRRRGQEARLRCSPMKGHSHVYWYRQLPEEGLKFMVYLQKENIIDESGMPKERFSAEFPKEGPSILRIQQVVRGDSAAYFCASSLRNDRNQPQHFGDGTRLSIL.

The genes are TRBV2 and TRBJ1-2; 9 bases align to TRBD1. This CDR3 comprises 16 residues. The V gene end was trimmed by 0 bases and the J gene end by 4 bases; junction bases not matched to a gene: 6. From germline, CDR1 is SNHLY and CDR2 FYNNEI. The CDR3 sequence: CASSEARDRESYGYTF. The CDR3 coding sequence is TGTGCCAGCAGTGAAGCAAGGGACAGGGAGAGCTATGGCTACACCTTC.

The rearrangement uses TRBV5-5 and TRBJ2-7, with 7 bases aligning to TRBD2. The V and J ends lost 2 bases and 6 bases, in that order; junction bases with no gene match: 8. Germline V gene lookup returns CDR1 SGHKS and CDR2 YYEKEE (reference sequence). This CDR3 is 14 amino acids long. The CDR3 reads CASSFPLAAAEQYF. Here the CDR3 DNA reads TGTGCCAGCAGCTTCCCGCTAGCGGCCGCCGAGCAGTACTTC.

The rearrangement links TRBV30 to TRBJ1-6; D is perhaps TRBD1 (5 bases). Germline loops: CDR1 GTSNPN, CDR2 SVGIG (reference sequence). The CDR3 has 15 residues. V was trimmed by 2 bases and J by 7 bases, leaving 15 bases between them. The CDR3 bases are TGTGCCTGGAGTTCCGGTAAGGGGTTCAATTCACCCCTCCACTTT. It specifies CAWSSGKGFNSPLHF.

This clone was seen once. V is TRBV7-2 and J is TRBJ2-1; D gene unclear. Per germline, CDR1 SGHTA and CDR2 FQGNSA. Trimming took 5 bases from V and 9 from J, leaving 14 bases between them. The CDR3 consists of 13 residues. CDR3 residues: CASSTDPTSEQFF. In DNA form, the CDR3 reads TGTGCCAGCAGCACCGACCCCACCAGTGAGCAGTTCTTC.

The chain carries TRBV7-8 and TRBJ2-2; 7 nucleotides line up with TRBD1. Germline trimming cut 6 bases from V and 3 bases from J; bases unmatched to any gene: 10. This CDR3 has 16 residues. Per germline, CDR1 SGHVS and CDR2 FQNEAQ. In DNA, the CDR3 is TGTGCCAGCAGGTATACCCGACAGGGTTACACCGGGGAGCTGTTTTTT. Its protein product is CASRYTRQGYTGELFF.

The chain recombines TRBV10-3 with TRBJ2-1; weak D call: TRBD1 (5 bases). Germline V gene lookup returns CDR1 ENHRY and CDR2 SYGVKD. CDR3 length: 11 residues. V lost 4 bases and J 12 bases, leaving 10 bases between the germline ends. The CDR3 DNA is TGTGCCATCAGTGGAACGACAGTGCAGTTCTTC. It translates to CAISGTTVQFF.

J is TRBJ2-7 and V is TRBV11-2; 9 bases map to TRBD2. The length of the CDR3 is 17 residues. In germline, CDR1 is SGHAT, CDR2 FQNNGV. V lost 2 bases, J lost 5 bases, and 13 bases stayed unmatched. CDR3 protein: CASSLITGGRADHEQYF. The CDR3 DNA reads as TGTGCCAGCAGCTTAATTACTGGCGGGAGGGCTGACCACGAGCAGTACTTC. Full variable domain (outside the CDR3, taken from reference TRBV11-2 and TRBJ2-7): EAGVAQSPRYKIIEKRQSVAFWCNPISGHATLYWYQQILGQGPKLLIQFQNNGVVDDSQLPKDRFSAERLKGVDSTLKIQPAKLEDSAVYLCASSLITGGRADHEQYFGPGTRLTVT.

The chain carries TRBV2 and TRBJ1-1, with D perhaps TRBD1 (5 bases). Trimming pared 3 bases from V and 2 bases from J, leaving 16 bases between. Germline V gene sequence: CDR1 SNHLY, CDR2 FYNNEI. The CDR3 has 16 amino acids. CDR3 sequence: CASSDVIGRENTEAFF. The CDR3 nucleotides are TGTGCCAGCAGTGATGTAATAGGCAGGGAAAACACTGAAGCTTTCTTT.

The chain recombines TRBV13 with TRBJ1-2; 9 bases align to TRBD1. V was pared by 6 bases and J by 3 bases, with 5 bases of the junction left unmatched. The CDR3 is made up of 14 amino acids. The germline gives CDR1 PRHDT, CDR2 FYEKMQ (reference sequence). The CDR3 here is CASRKQGAHYGYTF. CDR3 in DNA: TGTGCCAGCAGAAAACAGGGGGCCCACTATGGCTACACCTTC.

The CDR3 DNA sequence: TGTGCCAGCAGAATGGATAATTCACCCCTCCACTTT. It encodes CASRMDNSPLHF. V usage is TRBV6-6 and J usage is TRBJ1-6; no definite D call. Germline CDR1 and CDR2: MNHNY and SVGAGI (reference sequence). Between the trimmed V and J ends, which lost 6 bases and 5 bases, there was a span of 5 bases. The CDR3 runs 12 residues.

The J gene is TRBJ2-7, the V gene TRBV11-3, with D tentatively TRBD2 (5 bases). The CDR3 has 14 residues. Trimming took 6 bases from V and 0 from J, leaving 12 bases between them. Per germline, CDR1 SGHNT and CDR2 YENEEA. The CDR3 protein is CASSYGLSSYEQYF. CDR3 in DNA: TGTGCCAGCAGTTACGGACTGTCCTCCTACGAGCAGTACTTC.

The J gene is TRBJ2-7, the V gene TRBV19, with TRBD2 matching 7 bases. V lost 3 bases and J lost 2; bases outside the gene matches: 7. This CDR3 is built from 15 residues. The germline V gene has CDR1 LNHDA and CDR2 SQIVND (reference sequence). This CDR3 reads CASSILPSGTYEQYF. The CDR3 coding sequence is TGTGCCAGTAGTATCCTGCCTAGCGGTACCTACGAGCAGTACTTC.

Regarding this clone: A junction boundary mismatches the germline segment, possibly from a read error. This chain joins TRBV5-6 and TRBJ2-7; possibly TRBD1 for D (5 bases). The germline V gene has CDR1 SGHDT and CDR2 YYEEEE. The CDR3 totals 14 residues. DNA of the CDR3: TGTGCCGGCAGCTTGCAGGGCCGTTTCGACGAGCAGTACTTC. Encoded protein: CAGSLQGRFDEQYF.

The sample holds a few counts of this clone. The rearrangement joins TRBV4-2 to TRBJ2-3, with TRBD2 identical over 10 bases. Germline V gene lookup returns CDR1 LGHNA and CDR2 YNFKEQ. This CDR3 comprises 21 residues. The V and J ends lost 0 bases and 4 bases, in that order; junction bases with no gene match: 19. Here the CDR3 DNA reads TGTGCCAGCAGCCAAGAGTTTCGGTTAGGTCTAGCGGGAGTCATCGCAGATACGCAGTATTTT. This codes for CASSQEFRLGLAGVIADTQYF.

This chain connects TRBV6-5 to TRBJ1-1; 10 bases fit TRBD1. V lost 4 bases, J lost 4 bases, and 9 bases stayed unmatched. This CDR3 is 16 amino acids long. Germline V CDR1 and CDR2: MNHEY, SVGAGI. CDR3 coding DNA: TGTGCCAGCAGTTCTAGGGGACAGGGGTTTGGCACTGAAGCTTTCTTT. Residues: CASSSRGQGFGTEAFF.

V and J are TRBV7-2 and TRBJ2-3; a weak D match, TRBD2 (6 bases). Trimming took off 5 bases at V and 6 bases at J, with 15 bases between the two ends. CDR3 length equals 14 residues. Germline values: CDR1 SGHTA, CDR2 FQGNSA. As DNA, the CDR3 is TGTGCCAGCAGCCTCCAGGGTGGAGGGGATACGCAGTATTTT. Its translation is CASSLQGGGDTQYF.

The chain is built from TRBV12-5 and TRBJ1-2; D is uncertain. Germline V gene lookup returns CDR1 LGHNT and CDR2 FRNRAP. Trimming stripped 5 bases from V and 4 bases from J, with 20 bases between. The length of the CDR3 is 16 residues. This CDR3 reads CASGPQVPGTGYGYTF. CDR3 DNA sequence: TGTGCTAGTGGTCCCCAGGTTCCGGGAACGGGCTATGGCTACACCTTC.

V gene TRBV28 combines with J gene TRBJ2-2; perhaps TRBD2 as D (6 bases). Trimming took off 5 bases at V and 5 bases at J, with 12 bases between the two ends. CDR3 length: 14 amino acids. Germline V gene data show CDR1 as MDHEN and CDR2 as SYDVKM. CDR3 DNA: TGTGCCAGCAGTCCTCTAGGAGGGACCGGGGAGCTGTTTTTT. Its translation is CASSPLGGTGELFF.

The chain has TRBV18 and TRBJ2-3; D might be TRBD1 (6 bases). Germline assignment: CDR1 KGHSH and CDR2 LQKENI. V dropped 2 bases and J dropped 4 bases, with 7 bases sitting between them. This CDR3 is built from 13 residues. This chain's CDR3 is CASSPKGADTQYF. CDR3 bases: TGTGCCAGCTCACCAAAGGGGGCAGATACGCAGTATTTT. Supplemented by reference TRBV18 and TRBJ2-3, the full variable domain reads NAGVMQNPRHLVRRRGQEARLRCSPMKGHSHVYWYRQLPEEGLKFMVYLQKENIIDESGMPKERFSAEFPKEGPSILRIQQVVRGDSAAYFCASSPKGADTQYFGPGTRLTVL.

This clone showed up just once. The chain has TRBV7-3 and TRBJ2-7, with D perhaps matching TRBD1 (6 bases). The V end lost 0 bases, the J end lost 3 bases, and 12 bases lay between the germline ends. CDR1 SGHTA and CDR2 FQGTGA come from the germline V gene. This CDR3 contains 15 residues. The CDR3 sequence: CASSLTGNRDYEQYF. The CDR3 nucleotides are TGTGCCAGCAGCTTAACAGGAAACAGGGACTACGAGCAGTACTTC.

V and J are TRBV19 and TRBJ1-2, with D perhaps TRBD1 (6 bases). Trimming stripped 0 bases from V and 6 bases from J, with 26 bases between. The CDR3 loop spans 19 amino acids. CDR1 is LNHDA and CDR2 is SQIVND in the germline V gene (reference sequence). The CDR3: CASSIEYRGGARARHGYTF. Written as DNA, the CDR3 is TGTGCCAGTAGTATAGAATATAGAGGGGGGGCGCGTGCCCGCCATGGCTACACCTTC.

The chain couples TRBV9 to TRBJ1-2; 8 bases are shared with TRBD1. V was clipped by 0 bases and J by 8 bases; unmatched bases: 12. The germline V gene encodes CDR1 SGDLS and CDR2 YYNGEE. The CDR3 has 16 residues. CDR3 protein: CASSVAGTGSLYGYTF. The DNA for the CDR3 is TGTGCCAGCAGCGTAGCCGGGACAGGCTCCCTCTACGGCTACACCTTC.

This clone showed up just once. The chain recombines TRBV6-1 with TRBJ1-5; D perhaps matches TRBD1 (5 bases). The V end lost 2 bases, the J end lost 0 bases, and 11 bases lay between the germline ends. This CDR3 contains 16 residues. The germline gives CDR1 MNHNS, CDR2 SASEGT. DNA of the CDR3: TGTGCCAGCAGTGAATACGGAGGGGATAGCAATCAGCCCCAGCATTTT. Amino acids: CASSEYGGDSNQPQHF.

V gene TRBV6-5 combines with J gene TRBJ2-3; 8 bases are shared with TRBD1. Germline V gene sequence: CDR1 MNHEY, CDR2 SVGAGI. Losses at the gene ends were 0 bases for V and 4 bases for J; bases not matched to a gene: 3. The length of the CDR3 is 15 residues. This CDR3 is CASSYSGQVADTQYF. The CDR3 DNA reads TGTGCCAGCAGTTACTCGGGACAGGTGGCAGATACGCAGTATTTT.

This rearrangement joins TRBV6-6 to TRBJ2-7; D might be TRBD1 or TRBD2, each matching 5 bases. CDR1 and CDR2 (germline): MNHNY, SVGAGI (reference sequence). This CDR3 comprises 15 residues. The germline V and J ends were trimmed by 8 bases and 2 bases, with 19 bases remaining between them. This CDR3 is CASAITGTSAYEQYF. CDR3 bases: TGTGCCAGCGCCATAACCGGGACGTCGGCCTACGAGCAGTACTTC.

The genes are TRBV5-4 and TRBJ1-1; 7 bases line up with TRBD1. This CDR3 spans 13 amino acids. The V and J ends lost 4 bases and 8 bases, in that order; junction bases with no gene match: 8. The V gene's germline CDR1 is SGHNT and CDR2 YYREEE (reference sequence). The CDR3 nucleotides are TGTGCCAGCAGCCCCTACGACAGGGTCGAAGCTTTCTTT. It is translated as CASSPYDRVEAFF.